This TCR beta chain was recovered during a study of CD8 T cells in Susac syndrome (dated by TCRdb to the late 2010s). Background on the whole study: Of the Susac syndrome patients who were sequenced, about 6 had clinically active disease and eight or nine were in clinical remission. At blood withdrawal, Susac syndrome patients were either therapy-naive, taking corticosteroids (in some cases with IVIg as well), or taking IVIg alone. Whether CD8+ T cell activation and differentiation in Susac syndrome was antigen driven was tested using repertoire sequencing.

Spanning cysteine to phenylalanine, the CDR3 consists of 17 amino acids. Of all the DNA, just the CDR3 is kept, 51 bases in frame from base 1. CDR1 and CDR2, per the germline V gene (reference sequence), are DFQATT and SNEGSKA. Relative to germline, V is missing 3 bases and J is missing 2 bases, with 10 bases of the junction outside any gene match. Peripheral blood CD8+ and CD4+ T cells from healthy donors, Susac syndrome patients and multiple sclerosis patients were profiled by high-throughput TCR beta sequencing. The Susac syndrome patients fulfilled recently defined diagnostic criteria for definite or probable disease. Bulk CD8+ and CD4+ T cells were purified by magnetic negative isolation, whereas CD8+ TEMRA cells were enriched by FACS. Blood was collected in EDTA tubes and processed within 24 hours, with PBMCs isolated through density gradient centrifugation. PBMCs intended for TCR sequencing were cryopreserved in liquid nitrogen and thawed later in a water bath at 37 degrees C. The sorted or isolated CD4+, CD8+ and CD8+ TEMRA cells reached a purity of at least 90%.

RNA was extracted using the RNeasy kit, and about 0.45 to 1 ug of the RNA was reverse transcribed with random hexamers. TCR beta CDR3 regions were amplified with the immunoSEQ multiplex PCR assay covering 54 Vbeta and 13 Jbeta segments. PCR amplification bias was corrected using a synthetic template baseline for primer optimization and computational correction. The study's own analysis went as follows. Reads were assigned to V, D and J genes according to IMGT and analyzed in immunoSEQ Analyzer, with only productive sequences retained. Clonality was computed as one minus Shannon entropy normalized by log2 of the number of productive unique sequences. For each patient and control, public and private clones were evaluated within the 100 most prevalent clones. Susac-specific clones were defined as absent from healthy and MS cohorts, 850 to 1,300 published viral clones and other ImmuneACCESS disease sequences. Through fastp at Q25 and MiXCR, TCRdb rebuilt clones from the public reads, retaining in-frame beta chains. Rows are combined by CDR3 protein, so each entry shows the most common genes and DNA. These V and J calls are TCRdb output, not the study's own analysis. In all, the sample holds 55,000 to 75,000 distinct CDR3 sequences, and roughly 93% of those were seen once. Over 0.12% of the sample lies in the top ten.

What the study reported, not specific to this receptor: The study acknowledged that relatively few individuals were included in the TCR sequencing and HLA analysis. The CD4+ T cell repertoire of patients with Susac syndrome showed no detectable clonal expansion.

In its sample, this clonotype was seen once. What antigen it recognizes has not been identified. No base quality values were provided; no much bigger clone lies one nucleotide off. On its own, one read is weak support. Recombination linked TRBV20-1 to TRBJ2-4; the junction holds 10 bases that match TRBD2. Sequenced: CD4+ T cells from PBMCs. The TCR originated in a human donor with Susac syndrome. CDR3 reads: CSASLRGLARPKNIQYF. The DNA sequence reads TGCAGTGCTAGCCTTCGGGGACTAGCGAGACCCAAAAACATTCAGTACTTC.